This is a list of T cell receptor beta chains from one sample in a study of T cell changes during pregnancy in multiple sclerosis. Sequencing was performed with immunoSEQ multiplex PCR; in TCRdb, only in-frame clones are kept and a portion is missing. The repertoire holds about 49,000 clones, with around 93% as singletons. The sample in question was peripheral blood, obtained after pregnancy. These receptors were collected from a female donor with multiple sclerosis, enrolled in a pregnancy study. CDR3s include the opening cysteine and the closing phenylalanine or tryptophan. Each record gives: D gene, V gene, J gene, clone size, CDR3 length, CDR3 protein, CDR3 DNA. A D gene is named only where the DNA matches it firmly. Clone size, where shown, is once, few, many, or a class for clones that have expanded.

D: TRBD2; V: TRBV30; J: TRBJ2-4; size: .; length: 18; CDR3: CAWSVPRQRGGNKNIQYF; DNA: TGTGCCTGGAGTGTCCCCCGGCAGCGGGGGGGAAATAAAAACATTCAGTACTTC
D: TRBD2; V: TRBV25-1; J: TRBJ2-3; size: .; length: 18; CDR3: CASSLSSGGAIFIDTQYF; DNA: TGTGCCAGCAGTTTATCTAGCGGGGGGGCTATCTTCATAGATACGCAGTATTTT
D: .; V: TRBV6-5; J: TRBJ1-2; size: .; length: 14; CDR3: CASRKGGRGDGYTF; DNA: TGTGCCAGCAGGAAAGGCGGCAGGGGTGATGGCTACACCTTC
D: .; V: TRBV15; J: TRBJ1-5; size: .; length: 17; CDR3: CATSSPGLPDPNQPQHF; DNA: TGTGCCACCAGCAGTCCGGGACTCCCGGACCCCAATCAGCCCCAGCATTTT
D: TRBD2; V: TRBV7-3; J: TRBJ2-2; size: once; length: 17; CDR3: CASSPTEGLAGTGELFF; DNA: TGTGCCAGCAGCCCAACCGAAGGACTAGCGGGGACCGGGGAGCTGTTTTTT
D: TRBD2; V: TRBV7-3; J: TRBJ2-3; size: .; length: 15; CDR3: CASSFASGGTDTQYF; DNA: TGTGCCAGCAGCTTTGCTAGCGGGGGAACAGATACGCAGTATTTT
D: TRBD2; V: TRBV4-2; J: TRBJ2-1; size: .; length: 17; CDR3: CASRTSVSGGENNEQFF; DNA: TGTGCCAGCAGGACCTCCGTATCGGGGGGGGAAAACAATGAGCAGTTCTTC
D: .; V: TRBV9; J: TRBJ1-3; size: .; length: 15; CDR3: CASSVAGGGGNTIYF; DNA: TGTGCCAGCAGCGTAGCTGGGGGGGGTGGAAACACCATATATTTT
D: .; V: TRBV19; J: TRBJ2-1; size: .; length: 12; CDR3: CASSIDRGQQFF; DNA: TGTGCCAGTAGTATAGATCGAGGCCAGCAGTTCTTC
D: .; V: TRBV4-1; J: TRBJ1-2; size: .; length: 14; CDR3: CASSPPRVNYGYTF; DNA: TGCGCCAGCAGCCCCCCCCGGGTAAACTATGGCTACACCTTC
D: TRBD1; V: TRBV19; J: TRBJ1-3; size: .; length: 15; CDR3: CASSVQGASGNTIYF; DNA: TGTGCCAGTAGTGTACAGGGGGCTTCTGGAAACACCATATATTTT
D: TRBD2; V: TRBV7-3; J: TRBJ2-1; size: once; length: 16; CDR3: CASSLRAGGAYNEQFF; DNA: TGTGCCAGCAGCTTAAGAGCGGGGGGCGCCTACAATGAGCAGTTCTTC
D: TRBD1; V: TRBV19; J: TRBJ1-2; size: few; length: 14; CDR3: CASSRTGQNYGYTF; DNA: TGTGCCAGTAGTAGGACAGGGCAAAACTATGGCTACACCTTC
D: .; V: TRBV6-1; J: TRBJ1-4; size: .; length: 13; CDR3: CASSPWPNEKLFF; DNA: TGTGCCAGCAGTCCGTGGCCTAATGAAAAACTGTTTTTT
D: .; V: TRBV30; J: TRBJ1-2; size: .; length: 14; CDR3: CAWSVASTVEGYTF; DNA: TGTGCCTGGAGTGTAGCTTCGACAGTAGAAGGCTACACCTTC
D: TRBD2; V: TRBV7-2; J: TRBJ2-5; size: .; length: 16; CDR3: CASSSILAGGRETQYF; DNA: TGTGCCAGCAGCTCAATCCTAGCGGGGGGGAGGGAGACCCAGTACTTC
D: TRBD2; V: TRBV27; J: TRBJ2-6; size: .; length: 18; CDR3: CASSTAWAGVSGANVLTF; DNA: TGTGCCAGCAGTACCGCCTGGGCGGGGGTCTCTGGGGCCAACGTCCTGACTTTC
D: .; V: TRBV30; J: TRBJ2-3; size: .; length: 16; CDR3: CAWISGGGGYTDTQYF; DNA: TGTGCCTGGATCTCAGGGGGCGGGGGATACACAGATACGCAGTATTTT
D: .; V: TRBV15; J: TRBJ1-4; size: .; length: 17; CDR3: CATSRDYSDNRNEKLFF; DNA: TGTGCCACCAGCAGAGATTATTCCGATAACCGGAATGAAAAACTGTTTTTT
D: .; V: TRBV7-9; J: TRBJ1-2; size: .; length: 12; CDR3: CASSLGTDGYTF; DNA: TGTGCCAGCAGCTTAGGGACAGACGGCTACACCTTC
D: TRBD1; V: TRBV19; J: TRBJ1-2; size: once; length: 15; CDR3: CASSIPGQGNYGYTF; DNA: TGTGCCAGTAGTATTCCGGGACAGGGTAACTATGGCTACACCTTC
D: TRBD1; V: TRBV18; J: TRBJ1-5; size: .; length: 17; CDR3: CASSPLPGQGAGQPQHF; DNA: TGTGCCAGCTCACCGTTACCGGGACAGGGGGCAGGACAGCCCCAGCATTTT
D: TRBD1; V: TRBV29-1; J: TRBJ1-1; size: .; length: 14; CDR3: CSVLKQGAHTEAFF; DNA: TGCAGCGTTCTTAAACAGGGGGCGCACACTGAAGCTTTCTTT
D: .; V: TRBV5-1; J: TRBJ1-1; size: once; length: 13; CDR3: CASSSGGGGEAFF; DNA: TGCGCCAGCAGCTCCGGAGGGGGGGGTGAGGCTTTCTTT
D: TRBD1; V: TRBV11-1; J: TRBJ2-7; size: .; length: 16; CDR3: CASKALEGQGSTKQYF; DNA: TGTGCCAGCAAAGCCCTCGAGGGACAGGGGTCTACGAAGCAGTACTTC
D: TRBD1; V: TRBV6-6; J: TRBJ1-4; size: .; length: 14; CDR3: CASSFDRAFEKLFF; DNA: TGTGCCAGCAGTTTCGACAGGGCTTTTGAAAAACTGTTTTTT
D: .; V: TRBV11-1; J: TRBJ1-1; size: .; length: 13; CDR3: CASSPQENTEAFF; DNA: TGTGCCAGCAGTCCACAGGAGAACACTGAAGCTTTCTTT
D: .; V: TRBV9; J: TRBJ2-6; size: .; length: 16; CDR3: CASSVGRGAGANVLTF; DNA: TGTGCCAGCAGCGTAGGACGGGGTGCTGGGGCCAACGTCCTGACTTTC
D: .; V: TRBV4-2; J: TRBJ2-2; size: .; length: 13; CDR3: CASSQGRAGELFF; DNA: TGTGCCAGCAGCCAGGGCAGGGCCGGGGAGCTGTTTTTT
D: .; V: TRBV7-8; J: TRBJ1-2; size: .; length: 14; CDR3: CASSLAGRNYGYTF; DNA: TGTGCCAGCAGCTTAGCTGGGCGTAACTATGGCTACACCTTC
D: TRBD2; V: TRBV19; J: TRBJ2-1; size: .; length: 14; CDR3: CARTQAGGEDEQFF; DNA: TGTGCCAGAACGCAAGCGGGGGGGGAGGATGAGCAGTTCTTC
D: .; V: TRBV9; J: TRBJ1-1; size: once; length: 13; CDR3: CASSGPQGTEAFF; DNA: TGTGCCAGCAGCGGACCCCAGGGTACTGAAGCTTTCTTT
D: .; V: TRBV7-3; J: TRBJ2-5; size: .; length: 13; CDR3: CASSSGQQETQYF; DNA: TGTGCCAGCAGCTCCGGACAGCAAGAGACCCAGTACTTC
D: .; V: TRBV7-3; J: TRBJ2-3; size: .; length: 15; CDR3: CASSPQGPPTDTQYF; DNA: TGTGCCAGCAGCCCTCAGGGGCCCCCCACAGATACGCAGTATTTT
D: TRBD1; V: TRBV10-3; J: TRBJ2-7; size: .; length: 13; CDR3: CAIRTGDSYEQYF; DNA: TGTGCCATCCGGACAGGGGACTCCTACGAGCAGTACTTC
D: .; V: TRBV5-4; J: TRBJ2-1; size: .; length: 15; CDR3: CASSSSRGAENEQFF; DNA: TGTGCCAGCAGCTCCTCCCGGGGGGCGGAGAATGAGCAGTTCTTC
D: TRBD1; V: TRBV7-2; J: TRBJ2-5; size: .; length: 15; CDR3: CASSLRTGGSETQYF; DNA: TGTGCCAGCAGCCTTAGGACAGGGGGCTCGGAGACCCAGTACTTC
D: .; V: TRBV7-6; J: TRBJ2-7; size: .; length: 14; CDR3: CASSLEGTGVEQYF; DNA: TGTGCCAGCAGCTTAGAGGGCACCGGGGTGGAGCAGTACTTC
D: .; V: TRBV9; J: TRBJ1-2; size: .; length: 14; CDR3: CASSVGTGLDGYTF; DNA: TGTGCCAGCAGCGTAGGAACAGGGCTCGATGGCTACACCTTC
D: TRBD1; V: TRBV9; J: TRBJ1-3; size: .; length: 14; CDR3: CASSEGQGRNTIYF; DNA: TGTGCCAGCAGCGAAGGACAGGGCAGAAACACCATATATTTT
D: .; V: TRBV7-8; J: TRBJ2-1; size: .; length: 16; CDR3: CASSSRGGGSYNEQFF; DNA: TGTGCCAGCAGCTCCCGTGGGGGCGGCTCCTACAATGAGCAGTTCTTC
D: TRBD1; V: TRBV5-1; J: TRBJ2-7; size: once; length: 14; CDR3: CASSLDRIAYEQYF; DNA: TGCGCCAGCAGCCTGGACAGGATAGCCTACGAGCAGTACTTC
D: TRBD1; V: TRBV6-5; J: TRBJ1-3; size: .; length: 14; CDR3: CASSYGTAGNTIYF; DNA: TGTGCCAGCAGTTACGGGACAGCTGGAAACACCATATATTTT
D: .; V: TRBV5-6; J: TRBJ2-7; size: .; length: 12; CDR3: CASSLASYEQYF; DNA: TGTGCCAGCAGCTTGGCTTCCTACGAGCAGTACTTC
D: TRBD2; V: TRBV19; J: TRBJ2-7; size: .; length: 14; CDR3: CASSLAGGLYEQYF; DNA: TGTGCCAGTAGTCTAGCGGGGGGACTCTACGAGCAGTACTTC
D: .; V: TRBV30; J: TRBJ1-2; size: once; length: 14; CDR3: CAWTTVKLLVGYTF; DNA: TGTGCCTGGACAACCGTAAAACTTCTCGTTGGCTACACCTTC
D: .; V: TRBV27; J: TRBJ1-1; size: .; length: 13; CDR3: CASSLSMNTEAFF; DNA: TGTGCCAGCAGTTTATCCATGAACACTGAAGCTTTCTTT
D: .; V: TRBV30; J: TRBJ2-7; size: .; length: 11; CDR3: CASPSWHEQYF; DNA: TGTGCCTCCCCTTCGTGGCACGAGCAGTACTTC
D: .; V: TRBV6-1; J: TRBJ2-7; size: few; length: 13; CDR3: CALGRAVGYEQYF; DNA: TGTGCCCTTGGCAGGGCTGTTGGCTACGAGCAGTACTTC